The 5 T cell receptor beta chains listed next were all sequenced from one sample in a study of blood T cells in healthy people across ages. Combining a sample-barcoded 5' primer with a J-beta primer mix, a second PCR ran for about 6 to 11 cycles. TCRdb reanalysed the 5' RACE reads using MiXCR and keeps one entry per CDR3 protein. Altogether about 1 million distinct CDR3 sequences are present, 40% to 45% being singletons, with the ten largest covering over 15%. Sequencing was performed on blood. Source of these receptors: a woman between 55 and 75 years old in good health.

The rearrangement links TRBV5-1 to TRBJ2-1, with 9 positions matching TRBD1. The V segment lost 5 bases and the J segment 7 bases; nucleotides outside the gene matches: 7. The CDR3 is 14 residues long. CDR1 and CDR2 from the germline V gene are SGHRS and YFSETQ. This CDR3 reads CASSGQGISNEQFF. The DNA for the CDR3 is TGCGCCAGCAGTGGACAGGGGATTAGTAATGAGCAGTTCTTC.

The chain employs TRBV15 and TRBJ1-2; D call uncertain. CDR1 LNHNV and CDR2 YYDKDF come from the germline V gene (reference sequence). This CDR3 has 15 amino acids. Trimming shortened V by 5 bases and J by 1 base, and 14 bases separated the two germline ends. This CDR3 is CATSPDPGYNYGYTF. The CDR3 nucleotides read TGTGCCACCAGCCCGGACCCAGGATATAACTATGGCTACACCTTC.

In nucleotides, the CDR3 is TGTGCCAGCATCTTATGGGGTACTGAAGCTTTCTTT. It specifies CASILWGTEAFF. The chain has TRBV28 and TRBJ1-1; no clear D. The V gene lost 7 bases and the J gene lost 5 bases, with 11 bases spanning the gap. The CDR3 totals 12 residues. In germline, CDR1 is MDHEN, CDR2 SYDVKM.

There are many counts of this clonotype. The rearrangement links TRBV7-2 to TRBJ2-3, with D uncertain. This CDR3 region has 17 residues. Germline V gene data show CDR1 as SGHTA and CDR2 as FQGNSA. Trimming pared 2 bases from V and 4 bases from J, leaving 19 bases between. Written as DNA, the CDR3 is TGTGCCAGCAGCTTAAAGGGCTCTAGAGGTGGGCCAGATACGCAGTATTTT. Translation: CASSLKGSRGGPDTQYF. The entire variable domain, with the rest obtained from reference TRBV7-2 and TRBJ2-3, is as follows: GAGVSQSPSNKVTEKGKDVELRCDPISGHTALYWYRQSLGQGLEFLIYFQGNSAPDKSGLPSDRFSAERTGGSVSTLTIQRTQQEDSAVYLCASSLKGSRGGPDTQYFGPGTRLTVL.

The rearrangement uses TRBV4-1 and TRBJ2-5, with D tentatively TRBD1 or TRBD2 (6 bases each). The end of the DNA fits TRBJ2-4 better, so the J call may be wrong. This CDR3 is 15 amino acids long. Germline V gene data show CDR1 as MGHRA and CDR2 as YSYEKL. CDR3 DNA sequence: TGCGCCAGCAGCCAAGGGAGGAGTAGGGGGGACATTCAGTACTTC. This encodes CASSQGRSRGDIQYF.